These 7 T cell receptor beta chains came from one sample sequenced in a study of CD8+ T cells in alopecia areata. Reverse transcription of extracted RNA yielded cDNA, which provided the sequencing template. Assay used: immunoSEQ multiplex PCR; TCRdb lists only in-frame clones, some missing. The sample holds approximately 220,000 clones; approximately 38% are singletons and the top ten take just under 0.5%. The treatment: oral pan-JAK inhibitor, 5-10 mg twice daily. Material: CD4+ T cells sorted from blood, obtained at roughly week 30, from a patient treated with tofacitinib. Receptors were obtained from a human donor with alopecia areata.

The CDR3 protein is CASSNGGPTYEQYF. CDR3 coding DNA: TGTGCCAGCTCAAATGGAGGTCCAACCTACGAGCAGTACTTC. V gene TRBV6-5 combines with J gene TRBJ2-7, with TRBD2 as a possible D gene (5 bases). The CDR3 spans 14 residues. Trimming removed 8 bases from V and 2 bases from J, with 16 bases in between. The V gene's germline CDR1 is MNHEY and CDR2 SVGAGI.

This clone was observed a handful of times. The gene calls are TRBV6-6 and TRBJ1-6; no clear D gene. Trimming cost V 3 bases and J 10 bases, with 16 bases left between them. CDR1 MNHNY and CDR2 SVGAGI come from the germline V gene (reference sequence). The CDR3 covers 15 residues. As DNA, the CDR3 is TGTGCCAGCAGTTATTATGAGGGTGGACGGTCACCCCTCCACTTT. Translation gives CASSYYEGGRSPLHF.

A few counts support this clone. The chain is built from TRBV30 and TRBJ2-3; TRBD2 agrees at 16 bases. CDR1 is GTSNPN, CDR2 SVGIG, per germline (reference sequence). This CDR3 contains 20 residues. V was clipped by 3 bases and J by 4 bases; unmatched bases: 16. The CDR3 region has the DNA TGTGCCTGGAGATCCCCGGGACTAGCGGGAGGGCCCGGGGGCGCAGATACGCAGTATTTT. Protein sequence: CAWRSPGLAGGPGGADTQYF.

There are a few counts of this clone. This chain links TRBV19 with TRBJ2-2; 8 nucleotides line up with TRBD1. V lost 6 bases, J lost 6 bases, and 3 bases stayed unmatched. Germline lookup yields CDR1 LNHDA and CDR2 SQIVND (reference sequence). The CDR3 runs to 13 residues. The CDR3 nucleotides read TGTGCCAGTAGGACACAGGGGGCCGGGGAGCTGTTTTTT. This encodes CASRTQGAGELFF.

This clone turned up a few times. J is TRBJ2-1 and V is TRBV19; D might be TRBD1 (6 bases). Trimming stripped 4 bases from V and 4 bases from J, with 14 bases between. Germline V gene lookup returns CDR1 LNHDA and CDR2 SQIVND (reference sequence). The CDR3 length is 15 residues. CDR3 in DNA: TGTGCCAGTAGTACACAGGGAAGGCAGTACAATGAGCAGTTCTTC. This codes for CASSTQGRQYNEQFF.

This clone has only a few counts. The rearrangement joins TRBV19 to TRBJ2-1; unclear D gene. V lost 1 base and J 7 bases, leaving 8 bases between the germline ends. Germline V CDR1 and CDR2: LNHDA, SQIVND (reference sequence). This CDR3 is 13 amino acids long. The CDR3 reads CASSIAVRNEQFF. CDR3 bases: TGTGCCAGTAGTATAGCGGTACGGAATGAGCAGTTCTTC. The full variable domain, its missing parts supplied by reference TRBV19 and TRBJ2-1, is DGGITQSPKYLFRKEGQNVTLSCEQNLNHDAMYWYRQDPGQGLRLIYYSQIVNDFQKGDIAEGYSVSREKKESFPLTVTSAQKNPTAFYLCASSIAVRNEQFFGPGTRLTVL.

The V call is TRBV5-6, the J call TRBJ2-7, with D possibly TRBD1 on 6 matching bases. The V end lost 2 bases, the J end lost 2 bases, and 11 bases lay between the germline ends. This CDR3 is built from 14 residues. The germline V gene has CDR1 SGHDT and CDR2 YYEEEE. The DNA for the CDR3 is TGTGCCAGCAGCTTACAGGGTGTAACCTACGAGCAGTACTTC. Translated: CASSLQGVTYEQYF.